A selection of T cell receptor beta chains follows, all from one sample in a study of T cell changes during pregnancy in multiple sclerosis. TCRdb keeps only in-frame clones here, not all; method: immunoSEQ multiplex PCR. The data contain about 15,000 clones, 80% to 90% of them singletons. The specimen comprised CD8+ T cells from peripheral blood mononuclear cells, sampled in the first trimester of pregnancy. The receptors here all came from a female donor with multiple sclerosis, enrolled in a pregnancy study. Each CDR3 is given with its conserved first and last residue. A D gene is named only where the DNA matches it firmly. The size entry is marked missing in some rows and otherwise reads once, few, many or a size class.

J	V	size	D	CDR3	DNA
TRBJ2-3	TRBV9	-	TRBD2	CASSLSGGGGTDTQYF	TGTGCCAGCAGTTTAAGCGGGGGCGGTGGCACAGATACGCAGTATTTT
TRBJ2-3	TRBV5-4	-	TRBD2	CASSLAGGSTDTQYF	TGTGCCAGCAGCTTGGCGGGAGGGAGCACAGATACGCAGTATTTT
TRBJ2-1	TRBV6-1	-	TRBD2	CASSSMLADYNEQFF	TGTGCCAGCAGTTCTATGCTAGCGGACTACAATGAGCAGTTCTTC
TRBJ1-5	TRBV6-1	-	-	CASSEAAGPQPQHF	TGTGCCAGCAGTGAAGCGGCAGGGCCTCAGCCCCAGCATTTT
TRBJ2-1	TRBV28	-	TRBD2	CASSLIGRSNEQFF	TGTGCCAGCAGTTTGATCGGGAGGTCTAATGAGCAGTTCTTC
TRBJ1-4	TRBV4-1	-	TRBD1	CASSQVTGGVRGEKLFF	TGCGCCAGCAGCCAAGTGACAGGGGGCGTTCGGGGTGAAAAACTGTTTTTT
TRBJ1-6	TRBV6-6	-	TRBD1	CASSYLRQGDSPLHF	TGTGCCAGCAGTTACCTGCGGCAGGGGGATTCACCCCTCCACTTT
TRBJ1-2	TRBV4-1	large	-	CASSQDRFSGGYTF	TGCGCCAGCAGCCAAGACCGGTTTTCGGGTGGCTACACCTTC
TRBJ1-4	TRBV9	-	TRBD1	CASSAPTGLSLKLFF	TGTGCCAGCAGCGCCCCGACAGGGCTTTCGTTGAAACTGTTTTTT
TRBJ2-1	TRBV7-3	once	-	CASSLGGGYNEQFF	TGTGCCAGCAGCTTAGGCGGAGGCTACAATGAGCAGTTCTTC
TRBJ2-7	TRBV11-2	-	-	CASSLPSYEQYF	TGTGCCAGCAGCCTCCCCAGCTACGAGCAGTACTTC
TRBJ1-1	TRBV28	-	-	CASSPPRIEAFF	TGTGCCAGCAGTCCCCCCCGTATTGAAGCTTTCTTT
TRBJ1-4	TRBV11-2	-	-	CASSLVPGHTVKELFF	TGTGCCAGCAGCTTAGTTCCGGGACACACGGTGAAGGAACTGTTTTTT
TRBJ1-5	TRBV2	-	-	CASSESGLGNQPQHF	TGTGCCAGCAGTGAGAGCGGCTTGGGGAATCAGCCCCAGCATTTT
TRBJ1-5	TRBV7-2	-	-	CASSFTPHSNQPQHF	TGTGCCAGCAGCTTCACCCCACATAGCAATCAGCCCCAGCATTTT
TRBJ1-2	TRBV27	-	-	CASSFGGEGYTF	TGTGCCAGCAGTTTTGGAGGGGAGGGCTACACCTTC
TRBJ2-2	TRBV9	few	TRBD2	CASSLWTSGTNTGELFF	TGTGCCAGCAGCCTCTGGACTAGCGGGACTAACACCGGGGAGCTGTTTTTT
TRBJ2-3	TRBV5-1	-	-	CASSEPGGDTQYF	TGCGCCAGCAGCGAACCCGGGGGTGATACGCAGTATTTT